This entry lists 32 T cell receptor beta chains sequenced from one sample in a study of T-cell reconstitution after alpha-beta-depleted transplantation in children. TCRbeta library construction was performed incorporating unique molecular identifiers. TCRdb ran MiXCR on the PCR reads and lists one entry per CDR3 protein. Of around 190,000 distinct CDR3 sequences listed, 6.6% are singletons. The sequencing used PBMCs, collected before TCRalphabeta/CD19-depleted stem cell transplant. The receptors shown here come from a boy younger than 10 with acute lymphoblastic leukemia, due to receive a stem cell transplant.

The gene calls are TRBV12-3 or TRBV12-4 and TRBJ2-1; no reliable D call. The germline V and J ends were trimmed by 2 bases and 10 bases, with 9 bases remaining between them. This CDR3 spans 12 amino acids. CDR3 amino acids: CASSLWEREQFF. DNA of the CDR3: TGTGCCAGCAGTTTATGGGAACGGGAGCAGTTCTTC.

V gene TRBV7-6 combines with J gene TRBJ2-7, with TRBD1 matching 11 bases. V trimming: 3 bases; J trimming: 3 bases; junction bases outside the gene matches: 7. CDR3 length: 16 amino acids. Germline V gene data show CDR1 as SGHVS and CDR2 as FNYEAQ. CDR3 protein: CASSLDRGPTYYEQYF. CDR3 nucleotide sequence: TGTGCCAGCAGCTTGGACAGGGGGCCCACATACTACGAGCAGTACTTC. The variable domain in full, completed from reference TRBV7-6 and TRBJ2-7, reads GAGVSQSPRYKVTKRGQDVALRCDPISGHVSLYWYRQALGQGPEFLTYFNYEAQQDKSGLPNDRFSAERPEGSISTLTIQRTEQRDSAMYRCASSLDRGPTYYEQYFGPGTRLTVT.

The V and J genes are TRBV20-1 and TRBJ2-1, with 15 bases identical to TRBD2. The CDR3 is 15 amino acids. J gave up 9 bases and V 3 bases, and 6 bases lay outside the gene matches. In germline, CDR1 is DFQATT, CDR2 SNEGSKA (reference sequence). The CDR3 spells CSASDRTSGRGEQFF. CDR3 bases: TGCAGTGCTAGTGATCGGACTAGCGGGAGGGGTGAGCAGTTCTTC.

This clonotype was recorded many times. The chain employs TRBV7-6 and TRBJ1-4, with D perhaps TRBD1 (6 bases). CDR3 length: 14 amino acids. V gave up 5 bases and J gave up 8 bases, with 15 bases separating them. The V gene's germline CDR1 is SGHVS and CDR2 FNYEAQ. The CDR3 coding sequence is TGTGCCAGCAGCCAGGGACACTCCGCGGAAAAACTGTTTTTT. It is translated as CASSQGHSAEKLFF.

Ten or more counts support this clonotype. This rearrangement joins TRBV28 to TRBJ1-1; unclear D gene. The germline V and J ends were trimmed by 10 bases and 8 bases, with 14 bases remaining between them. CDR3 length: 11 residues. The germline V gene encodes CDR1 MDHEN and CDR2 SYDVKM. The CDR3 coding sequence is TGTGCCACCACGAGTCCAAGGGAAGCTTTCTTT. Protein: CATTSPREAFF.

There are many counts of this clonotype. The chain employs TRBV28 and TRBJ1-2; D gene ambiguous. CDR1 is MDHEN and CDR2 is SYDVKM in the germline V gene. The CDR3 runs to 13 residues. The V end was cut by 5 bases, the J end by 2 bases, with 9 bases between. CDR3 bases: TGTGCCAGCAGTGATGTACAGAACTATGGCTACACCTTC. This codes for CASSDVQNYGYTF.

This clonotype was recorded at least ten times. V gene TRBV28 combines with J gene TRBJ1-2, with unresolved D. The germline V gene encodes CDR1 MDHEN and CDR2 SYDVKM. The CDR3 spans 14 residues. The V and J ends lost 4 bases and 4 bases respectively, with 13 bases between them. CDR3 amino acids: CASSSDAGAYGYTF. The CDR3 nucleotides are TGTGCCAGCAGTTCCGACGCCGGCGCCTATGGCTACACCTTC.

This clonotype came up many times. The chain joins TRBV7-9 to TRBJ2-3; D is perhaps TRBD1 or TRBD2 (5 bases each). Trimming cost V 5 bases and J 3 bases, with 18 bases left between them. CDR3 size: 16 residues. Germline CDR1 is SEHNR and CDR2 is FQNEAQ (reference sequence). CDR3 loop: CASSKGPNKGTDTQYF. CDR3 DNA sequence: TGTGCCAGCAGCAAGGGACCAAACAAAGGGACAGATACGCAGTATTTT. Full variable domain (outside the CDR3, taken from reference TRBV7-9 and TRBJ2-3): DTGVSQNPRHKITKRGQNVTFRCDPISEHNRLYWYRQTLGQGPEFLTYFQNEAQLEKSRLLSDRFSAERPKGSFSTLEIQRTEQGDSAMYLCASSKGPNKGTDTQYFGPGTRLTVL.

This clonotype was recorded many times. This chain joins TRBV27 and TRBJ2-6; D is undetermined. CDR1 is MNHEY, CDR2 SMNVEV, per germline (reference sequence). V was trimmed by 4 bases and J by 2 bases, leaving 6 bases between them. The CDR3 spans 14 residues. As DNA, the CDR3 is TGTGCCAGCAGTTCGATCACTGGGGCCAACGTCCTGACTTTC. Amino acid sequence: CASSSITGANVLTF.

This clonotype was picked up many times. The chain employs TRBV28 and TRBJ1-4, with 10 bases lining up with TRBD1. Germline lookup yields CDR1 MDHEN and CDR2 SYDVKM. J lost 9 bases, V lost 7 bases, and 8 bases had no gene match. The CDR3 has 14 residues. CDR3 DNA: TGTGCCAGCACCCCGGGACAGGGGAATAAAAAACTGTTTTTT. It is translated as CASTPGQGNKKLFF.

This clonotype was recorded many times. The V call is TRBV28, the J call TRBJ2-7, with D possibly TRBD1 on 6 matching bases. CDR3 length equals 16 residues. The germline gives CDR1 MDHEN, CDR2 SYDVKM. With 3 bases removed from V and 4 bases from J, the gap between germline ends came to 19 bases. In nucleotides, the CDR3 is TGTGCCAGCAGTTTCAACCGAGGACAGAGCTTGTACGAGCAGTACTTC. It translates to CASSFNRGQSLYEQYF.

In its sample, this clonotype was seen many times. The rearrangement joins TRBV12-3 or TRBV12-4 to TRBJ1-6; D is perhaps TRBD1 (6 bases). The V end was cut by 2 bases, the J end by 10 bases, with 15 bases between. The CDR3 totals 15 residues. The DNA for the CDR3 is TGTGCCAGCAGTTTATGGTCAGGGGTGGAGTCACCCCTCCACTTT. It is translated as CASSLWSGVESPLHF.

This clonotype was seen at least ten times. The genes are TRBV7-6 and TRBJ2-1; 10 nucleotides line up with TRBD2. Germline V gene lookup returns CDR1 SGHVS and CDR2 FNYEAQ. The CDR3 runs to 15 residues. V lost 1 base, J lost 10 bases, and 7 bases stayed unmatched. CDR3 nucleotides: TGTGCCAGCAGCTTAGGGCTAGCGGGAGCTCGGGAGCAGTTCTTC. Translation gives CASSLGLAGAREQFF.

This clonotype came up a few times. The chain employs TRBV7-9 and TRBJ2-2, with D possibly called TRBD1 or TRBD2 (5 bases each). Germline V lookup: CDR1 SEHNR, CDR2 FQNEAQ (reference sequence). The V end lost 7 bases, the J end lost 0 bases, and 15 bases lay between the germline ends. This CDR3 spans 16 amino acids. This CDR3 is CASTQEGISNTGELFF. CDR3 nucleotides: TGTGCCAGCACCCAAGAGGGGATATCGAACACCGGGGAGCTGTTTTTT.

This clonotype was seen a handful of times. J is TRBJ2-1 and V is TRBV30, with D perhaps given as TRBD1 or TRBD2 (6 bases each). There are 14 residues in the CDR3. V was pared by 5 bases and J by 7 bases, with 18 bases between. Germline assignment: CDR1 GTSNPN and CDR2 SVGIG (reference sequence). The CDR3 coding sequence is TGTGCCTGGGATTGGGGGGCGGGACGGAATGAGCAGTTCTTC. Translation gives CAWDWGAGRNEQFF.

The J gene is TRBJ2-2, the V gene TRBV3-1; the D gene is possibly TRBD1 (5 bases). V lost 0 bases and J 3 bases, leaving 11 bases between the germline ends. Germline V gene data show CDR1 as LGHDT and CDR2 as YNNKEL (reference sequence). The CDR3 runs to 16 residues. The chain's CDR3 is CASSQDPGLHTGELFF. The CDR3 bases are TGTGCCAGCAGCCAAGACCCAGGGTTGCACACCGGGGAGCTGTTTTTT.

The V and J genes are TRBV21-1 and TRBJ2-1. TRBV21-1 has pseudogene status. The CDR3 consists of 10 residues. CDR3 in amino acids: CASSKAEQFF. The CDR3 nucleotides are TGTGCCAGCAGCAAAGCTGAGCAGTTCTTC.

In its sample, this clonotype was seen many times. The chain links TRBV6-2 or TRBV6-3 to TRBJ1-1; tentatively, D is TRBD1 (5 bases). The CDR3 is 16 amino acids. The germline V gene encodes CDR1 MNHEY and CDR2 SVGEGT. Trimming stripped 6 bases from V and 6 bases from J, with 23 bases between. CDR3 loop: CASSPNAGQGRSEAFF. CDR3 DNA sequence: TGTGCCAGCAGCCCTAATGCGGGGCAGGGAAGGTCTGAAGCTTTCTTT.

This clonotype was recorded at least ten times. The chain carries TRBV28 and TRBJ1-1; the D is unclear. The CDR3 has 12 amino acids. The germline CDR1 and CDR2 sequences are MDHEN and SYDVKM. V was shortened by 6 bases and J by 0 bases, with 5 bases between the two germline ends. CDR3 in DNA: TGTGCCAGCAGCTACGTGAACACTGAAGCTTTCTTT. Amino acid sequence: CASSYVNTEAFF.

This clonotype was observed a few times. The genes are TRBV4-3 and TRBJ2-1; 15 nucleotides align to TRBD2. This CDR3 spans 13 amino acids. After removal of 11 bases from V and 7 bases from J, the junction contained 3 bases not matched to a gene. Germline V gives CDR1 LGHNA, CDR2 YSLEER. CDR3 in DNA: TGCGCCGCAGGGACTAGCGGGAGGAATGAGCAGTTCTTC. Translating it yields CAAGTSGRNEQFF.

This clonotype was observed at least ten times. The CDR3 spells CASSPLPAGAYNEQFF. The CDR3 bases are TGTGCCAGCTCACCACTACCAGCGGGAGCCTACAATGAGCAGTTCTTC. The rearrangement uses TRBV18 and TRBJ2-1; 8 bases are a match to TRBD2. Germline V gene data show CDR1 as KGHSH and CDR2 as LQKENI. CDR3 length: 16 residues. V was pared by 1 base and J by 2 bases, with 4 bases of the junction left unmatched.

This clonotype was recorded a few times. This chain uses TRBV10-3 with TRBJ2-7; a possible D gene is TRBD1 (5 bases). CDR1 ENHRY and CDR2 SYGVKD come from the germline V gene. The CDR3 has 11 residues. V was cut by 8 bases and J by 5 bases, with 10 bases left in between. CDR3 DNA: TGTGCCATCGGGCAGGGAAACGAGCAGTACTTC. It is translated as CAIGQGNEQYF.

Only a few counts were recorded for this clonotype. The J gene is TRBJ2-2, the V gene TRBV6-2 or TRBV6-3; TRBD2 matches 8 bases. The germline V gene has CDR1 MNHEY and CDR2 SVGEGT. J gave up 1 base and V 3 bases, and 19 bases lay outside the gene matches. This CDR3 contains 21 residues. The CDR3 coding sequence is TGTGCCAGCAGTTATGTCCCCCATACGGAGCGGGGGACACAGAACACCGGGGAGCTGTTTTTT. This encodes CASSYVPHTERGTQNTGELFF.

This clonotype showed up many times. This rearrangement joins TRBV14 to TRBJ2-1, with TRBD1 matching 12 bases. The CDR3 is 16 residues long. Germline lookup yields CDR1 SGHDN and CDR2 FVKESK. J lost 8 bases, V lost 0 bases, and 5 bases had no gene match. CDR3 in amino acids: CASSQDRDRGLDEQFF. The CDR3 bases are TGTGCCAGCAGCCAAGATCGGGACAGGGGGCTCGATGAGCAGTTCTTC.

This clonotype was seen more than once but under ten times. This chain joins TRBV28 and TRBJ1-1; D is ambiguous. The CDR3 has 15 residues. Trimming shortened V by 7 bases and J by 4 bases, and 19 bases separated the two germline ends. The germline CDR1 and CDR2 sequences are MDHEN and SYDVKM. The CDR3 sequence: CASTPIGVWVTEAFF. The CDR3 DNA sequence: TGTGCCAGCACCCCAATCGGGGTCTGGGTCACTGAAGCTTTCTTT.

This clonotype came up many times. The chain carries TRBV20-1 and TRBJ2-1, with a possible D match to TRBD1 (6 bases). Germline CDR1 reads DFQATT; CDR2 reads SNEGSKA (reference sequence). V shed 0 bases and J shed 7 bases, with 13 bases lying between them. The CDR3 loop spans 14 amino acids. The CDR3 region has the DNA TGCAGTGCTAGAGATTTTAAAGGGGGAAATGAGCAGTTCTTC. It codes for CSARDFKGGNEQFF.

V is TRBV6-4 and J is TRBJ1-6, with TRBD1 matching over 10 bases. This CDR3 spans 14 amino acids. With V trimmed by 3 bases and J by 7 bases, 0 bases remained unmatched. The germline CDR1 and CDR2 sequences are MRHNA and SNTAGT. The CDR3 reads CASSEGQGNSPLHF. The CDR3 nucleotides read TGTGCCAGCAGTGAGGGACAGGGGAATTCACCCCTCCACTTT.

This clonotype was seen at least ten times. The genes are TRBV5-1 and TRBJ2-7; 7 bases fit TRBD1. Germline CDR1 SGHRS, CDR2 YFSETQ. The CDR3 totals 17 residues. Unmatched junction bases numbered 10, after V lost 1 base and J lost 0 bases. DNA of the CDR3: TGCGCCAGCAGCTTGAACCGACAGGGACAAAGCTCCTACGAGCAGTACTTC. Its translation is CASSLNRQGQSSYEQYF.

This clonotype was seen at least ten times. The chain uses TRBV6-5 and TRBJ2-1; D may be TRBD1 (6 bases). The CDR3 covers 13 residues. CDR1 is MNHEY and CDR2 is SVGAGI in the germline V gene. V lost 7 bases to trimming and J lost 7 bases, with 14 bases between them. The CDR3 sequence: CASNTRGKNEQFF. The CDR3 region has the DNA TGTGCCAGCAATACTAGGGGGAAAAATGAGCAGTTCTTC.

The table lists this clonotype with many counts. V usage is TRBV12-3 or TRBV12-4 and J usage is TRBJ2-1; D is tentatively TRBD1 or TRBD2 (5 bases each). The CDR3 sequence is 13 residues long. V was trimmed by 1 base and J by 10 bases, leaving 11 bases between them. The CDR3, as DNA: TGTGCCAGCAGTTTAGGAGGGGACCGGGAGCAGTTCTTC. Its protein is CASSLGGDREQFF.

This clonotype was seen repeatedly, ten times or more. This sequence joins TRBV7-6 and TRBJ2-7, with TRBD2 matching 9 bases. The germline V gene encodes CDR1 SGHVS and CDR2 FNYEAQ. J gave up 6 bases and V 1 base, and 7 bases lay outside the gene matches. This CDR3 comprises 15 residues. The CDR3 nucleotides read TGTGCCAGCAGCTTAGTCGCGGGAGGGGGTGGCGAGCAGTACTTC. Amino acid sequence: CASSLVAGGGGEQYF.

This clonotype was picked up many times. The genes are TRBV24-1 and TRBJ2-3, with TRBD2 identical over 8 bases. J was trimmed by 3 bases and V by 3 bases; bases with no gene match: 7. The germline gives CDR1 KGHDR, CDR2 SFDVKD. CDR3 length: 16 amino acids. The CDR3 reads CATSDISGSGTDTQYF. The CDR3 DNA is TGTGCCACCAGTGATATCAGCGGGAGTGGGACAGATACGCAGTATTTT.